These 21 T cell receptor beta chains came from one sample sequenced in a study of blood T cell repertoires in COVID-19. Profiling relied on immunoSEQ multiplex PCR, and the TCRdb table lists in-frame clones only, not all of them. The sample records about 130,000 clones, around 80% being singletons. The sample consisted of peripheral blood. The origin of the receptors is a human donor in a cohort sampled during active COVID-19.

This sequence joins TRBV2 and TRBJ1-5, with TRBD1 matching over 7 bases. CDR1 is SNHLY, CDR2 FYNNEI, per germline. The CDR3 extends over 14 amino acids. The trim removed 5 bases at V and 3 bases at J, leaving 4 bases unmatched. The CDR3 is CASSRDSVNQPQHF. As DNA, the CDR3 is TGTGCCAGCAGTCGGGACAGCGTCAATCAGCCCCAGCATTTT.

V gene TRBV5-1 combines with J gene TRBJ1-1, with D perhaps matching TRBD1 (5 bases). The CDR3 is 13 residues long. Trimming removed 7 bases at V and 6 bases at J, with 16 bases between. Germline assignment: CDR1 SGHRS and CDR2 YFSETQ. This CDR3 reads CASGRGDGSEAFF. CDR3 DNA: TGCGCCAGCGGGCGGGGGGACGGGTCTGAAGCTTTCTTT.

On this clone itself: One end of the junction does not line up with germline, which may come from a read error. The chain joins TRBV6-5 to TRBJ1-5, with 8 bases fitting TRBD1. Germline V CDR1 and CDR2: MNHEY, SVGAGI. The CDR3 extends over 12 amino acids. In nucleotides, the CDR3 is TGTGCCAGCTTAGGACAGGGTTGGGACTCTGTTTTT. This encodes CASLGQGWDSVF.

CDR3 in amino acids: CASSLGGGALIYEQYF. The CDR3 DNA reads TGTGCCAGCAGTTTAGGCGGGGGGGCGTTAATCTACGAGCAGTACTTC. J is TRBJ2-7 and V is TRBV28; 9 bases are shared with TRBD2. Germline CDR1 reads MDHEN; CDR2 reads SYDVKM. V was clipped by 2 bases and J by 3 bases; unmatched bases: 8. This CDR3 is built from 16 residues.

The chain uses TRBV4-1 and TRBJ2-2, with TRBD1 as a possible D gene (5 bases). CDR3 length equals 17 residues. V lost 1 base to trimming and J lost 0 bases, with 12 bases between them. Germline values: CDR1 MGHRA, CDR2 YSYEKL. The CDR3 DNA follows: TGCGCCAGCAGCCAAGTTCGGCGACAGTCGAACACCGGGGAGCTGTTTTTT. Translated, it gives CASSQVRRQSNTGELFF.

This chain uses TRBV19 with TRBJ2-5; D perhaps matches TRBD1 (6 bases). CDR3 length: 13 residues. The germline CDR1 and CDR2 sequences are LNHDA and SQIVND (reference sequence). The V end lost 6 bases, the J end lost 3 bases, and 11 bases lay between the germline ends. The chain's CDR3 is CASREDRKETQYF. The DNA of the CDR3 is TGTGCCAGTAGGGAAGACAGGAAAGAGACCCAGTACTTC.

This clone was picked up one time. The chain has TRBV27 and TRBJ2-7; 7 nucleotides align to TRBD1. CDR1 is MNHEY, CDR2 SMNVEV, per germline (reference sequence). The CDR3 runs to 15 residues. With 5 bases clipped from V and 0 bases from J, the junction kept 7 bases outside the gene matches. CDR3 loop: CASSPTGQISYEQYF. CDR3 nucleotide sequence: TGTGCCAGCAGTCCCACGGGACAGATCTCCTACGAGCAGTACTTC.

The V and J genes are TRBV7-9 and TRBJ1-1; tentative D call: TRBD1 (6 bases). The V gene lost 10 bases and the J gene lost 0 bases, with 15 bases spanning the gap. The CDR3 is 14 amino acids. Per the germline V gene, CDR1 is SEHNR and CDR2 is FQNEAQ (reference sequence). CDR3 region: CATTTGAMNTEAFF. The CDR3 coding sequence is TGTGCCACCACGACAGGAGCGATGAACACTGAAGCTTTCTTT.

Here the CDR3 reads CASSKGSGNSNQPQHF. The CDR3, as DNA: TGTGCCAGCAGCAAAGGGTCAGGGAATAGCAATCAGCCCCAGCATTTT. V usage is TRBV21-1 and J usage is TRBJ1-5; no DNA check was done on the table's D call, TRBD1. TRBV21-1 is a pseudogene. CDR3 length: 16 amino acids.

CDR3 nucleotide sequence: TGTGCCAGCTGCATCAGGACAGGAAGGGACACTGAAGCTTTCTTT. This encodes CASCIRTGRDTEAFF. The chain carries TRBV27 and TRBJ1-1, with TRBD1 matching over 7 bases. The CDR3 runs to 15 residues. CDR1 and CDR2 from the germline V gene are MNHEY and SMNVEV (reference sequence). Trimming cost V 8 bases and J 3 bases; bases outside gene matches: 12.

CDR3 loop: CASSPSPGQATYEQYF. DNA for the CDR3: TGTGCCAGCAGTCCTTCACCGGGACAGGCCACCTACGAGCAGTACTTC. J is TRBJ2-7 and V is TRBV11-1, with 8 bases lining up with TRBD1. The CDR3 covers 16 residues. Looked up from germline, CDR1 is SGHAT and CDR2 is FQDESV (reference sequence). The ends lost 6 bases at V and 2 bases at J; junction bases unmatched: 12.

With respect to this clone: Other nucleotide sequences in the sample specify the same CDR3. The chain combines TRBV6-1 with TRBJ2-7; 7 nucleotides line up with TRBD1. Germline loops: CDR1 MNHNS, CDR2 SASEGT. The CDR3 is 13 amino acids. V shed 3 bases, J shed 3 bases, and the junction held 2 bases outside the gene matches. The DNA of the CDR3 is TGTGCCAGCAGTGAGCACAGGGGCTACGAGCAGTACTTC. Its translation is CASSEHRGYEQYF.

This clone came up once. The gene calls are TRBV4-1 and TRBJ1-6; D ambiguous. The CDR3 runs 14 residues. The germline gives CDR1 MGHRA, CDR2 YSYEKL. The V and J ends lost 4 bases and 7 bases respectively, with 11 bases between them. CDR3 coding DNA: TGCGCCAGCAGCCGCCTATTAGCAAATTCACCCCTCCACTTT. This translates into CASSRLLANSPLHF.

Comments on this clone: In the same sample, other DNA sequences code for this CDR3. The chain employs TRBV27 and TRBJ2-4, with TRBD2 matching over 9 bases. The V segment lost 5 bases and the J segment 0 bases; nucleotides outside the gene matches: 5. This CDR3 comprises 16 residues. Germline V CDR1 and CDR2: MNHEY, SMNVEV (reference sequence). The CDR3 spells CASSARGGIAKNIQYF. CDR3 coding DNA: TGTGCCAGCAGTGCGCGGGGGGGGATAGCCAAAAACATTCAGTACTTC.

In this sample, this clone turned up once. V is TRBV4-1 and J is TRBJ2-1; D gene unclear. CDR1 and CDR2 from the germline V gene are MGHRA and YSYEKL. This CDR3 contains 17 residues. Trimming took 1 base from V and 0 from J, leaving 13 bases between them. The CDR3: CASSQGWARSSYNEQFF. The CDR3 DNA reads TGCGCCAGCAGCCAAGGCTGGGCGAGAAGCTCCTACAATGAGCAGTTCTTC.

This chain links TRBV5-8 with TRBJ1-1; TRBD1 might be the D (5 bases). Per the germline V gene, CDR1 is SGHTS and CDR2 is YDEGEE. V lost 2 bases and J lost 1, with 15 bases in between. This CDR3 comprises 16 residues. CDR3 sequence reads: CASSFTLAGPNTEAFF. The CDR3 DNA sequence: TGTGCCAGCAGCTTCACGCTTGCAGGGCCGAACACTGAAGCTTTCTTT.

The rearrangement joins TRBV5-1 to TRBJ2-1; a possible D gene is TRBD2 (6 bases). The length of the CDR3 is 15 residues. In germline, CDR1 is SGHRS, CDR2 YFSETQ. With 0 bases removed from V and 5 bases from J, the gap between germline ends came to 12 bases. The CDR3: CASSLARGVHNEQFF. CDR3 nucleotides: TGCGCCAGCAGCTTGGCGCGGGGAGTCCACAATGAGCAGTTCTTC.

V usage is TRBV19 and J usage is TRBJ2-7, with 7 bases fitting TRBD1. Germline V gene data show CDR1 as LNHDA and CDR2 as SQIVND (reference sequence). This CDR3 is built from 14 residues. V lost 3 bases, J lost 5 bases, and 7 bases stayed unmatched. CDR3 sequence: CASSIDRATHEQYF. In nucleotides, the CDR3 is TGTGCCAGTAGTATCGACAGGGCGACCCACGAGCAGTACTTC.

The V gene is TRBV5-1, the J gene TRBJ1-1, with D possibly TRBD1 on 6 matching bases. V was cut by 0 bases and J by 5 bases, with 11 bases left in between. Germline CDR1 and CDR2: SGHRS and YFSETQ. The CDR3 covers 14 residues. Here the CDR3 reads CASSLDRAVTEAFF. CDR3 DNA: TGCGCCAGCAGCTTGGACAGGGCAGTAACTGAAGCTTTCTTT.

V is TRBV30 and J is TRBJ1-5; no firm D call. Trimming took off 2 bases at V and 4 bases at J, with 18 bases between the two ends. The germline V gene encodes CDR1 GTSNPN and CDR2 SVGIG (reference sequence). There are 16 residues in the CDR3. The CDR3 is CAWSNSDFAGNQPQHF. For the CDR3, the DNA is TGTGCCTGGAGTAACTCAGATTTCGCGGGTAATCAGCCCCAGCATTTT.

This chain links TRBV5-6 with TRBJ2-2, with TRBD1 as a possible D gene (6 bases). The CDR3 has 15 residues. The V end lost 4 bases, the J end lost 4 bases, and 14 bases lay between the germline ends. CDR1 and CDR2 (germline): SGHDT, YYEEEE. This CDR3 reads CASSRVEDSTGELFF. As DNA, the CDR3 is TGTGCCAGCAGCCGCGTTGAGGACAGCACCGGGGAGCTGTTTTTT.